The 18 T cell receptor beta chains given below trace back to one sample, sequenced in a study of neurological immune-mediated disorders. A single record per CDR3 protein comes from TCRdb applying MiXCR to the 5' RACE reads. The table records approximately 48,000 distinct CDR3 sequences, over 9.5% of them present only once. Regarding time point: longitudinal time-point 3. Sequencing input: PBMCs. These receptor sequences come from a male donor with HTLV-1-associated myelopathy (HAM/TSP).

This clonotype was detected many times. The CDR3 DNA sequence: TGTGCCAGCAGTTTTGGGGACCCCACAGATACGCAGTATTTT. Translation: CASSFGDPTDTQYF. V and J are TRBV28 and TRBJ2-3; D might be TRBD1 or TRBD2, each matching 5 bases. V gave up 3 bases and J gave up 2 bases, with 9 bases separating them. CDR3 length: 14 residues. The germline V gene has CDR1 MDHEN and CDR2 SYDVKM.

This clonotype was detected many times. V and J are TRBV20-1 and TRBJ2-1; 11 bases agree with TRBD1. The CDR3 length is 14 residues. Trimming took 5 bases from V and 6 from J; bases not matched to a gene: 6. Looked up from germline, CDR1 is DFQATT and CDR2 is SNEGSKA (reference sequence). The CDR3 here is CSALDRGPFNEQFF. In nucleotides, the CDR3 is TGCAGTGCTTTGGACAGGGGGCCTTTCAATGAGCAGTTCTTC.

For this clonotype: A much larger clone sits a single nucleotide away, making a read error possible. J is TRBJ2-3 and V is TRBV10-3; TRBD2 aligns across 7 bases. This CDR3 has 13 residues. Germline CDR1 is ENHRY and CDR2 is SYGVKD. CDR3 protein: CVSTIEAGDTQYF. The CDR3, as DNA: TGTGTCAGCACGATTGAAGCGGGGGATACGCAGTATTTT.

This clonotype was picked up many times. This chain connects TRBV12-3 or TRBV12-4 to TRBJ1-2; D is uncertain. V dropped 3 bases and J dropped 4 bases, with 9 bases sitting between them. The CDR3 has 13 amino acids. The CDR3 sequence: CASSLLGGYGYTF. CDR3 DNA: TGTGCCAGCAGTTTGCTCGGCGGCTATGGCTACACCTTC.

This clonotype was counted many times. The chain employs TRBV5-1 and TRBJ2-3, with D unresolved. The CDR3 contains 15 residues. Trimming took off 2 bases at V and 6 bases at J, with 16 bases between the two ends. Germline V gene data show CDR1 as SGHRS and CDR2 as YFSETQ. The CDR3: CASSFQSLVGDTQYF. The CDR3 DNA is TGCGCCAGCAGCTTCCAGTCCCTCGTCGGGGATACGCAGTATTTT.

This clonotype was picked up many times. CDR3 nucleotides: TGTGCCAGCAGCTTGGTAAGTTTTCGGGAGCAGTACTTC. It codes for CASSLVSFREQYF. The chain carries TRBV5-6 and TRBJ2-7; no clear D. Trimming cost V 0 bases and J 7 bases, with 11 bases left between them. There are 13 residues in the CDR3. Germline V gene lookup returns CDR1 SGHDT and CDR2 YYEEEE. Using reference TRBV5-6 and TRBJ2-7 for the parts outside the CDR3, the full variable domain is DAGVTQSPTHLIKTRGQQVTLRCSPKSGHDTVSWYQQALGQGPQFIFQYYEEEERQRGNFPDRFSGHQFPNYSSELNVNALLLGDSALYLCASSLVSFREQYFGPGTRLTVT.

A remark on this clonotype: Given a much more abundant clone one base away, this may be a read error. The chain carries TRBV7-2 and TRBJ2-5; 8 bases are shared with TRBD2. Germline V CDR1 and CDR2: SGHTA, FQGNSA. With V trimmed by 5 bases and J by 5 bases, 7 bases remained unmatched. The CDR3 runs to 14 residues. The CDR3 loop is CASSVVLAVETQYF. In DNA form, the CDR3 reads TGTGCCAGCAGCGTGGTACTAGCGGTGGAGACCCAGTACTTC.

Note on this clonotype: A clone one base away is much larger, so this may be a read error. The gene calls are TRBV15 and TRBJ2-1; 9 bases line up with TRBD2. The CDR3 sequence is 15 residues long. Trimming took 6 bases from V and 6 from J; bases not matched to a gene: 9. Germline CDR1 LNHNV, CDR2 YYDKDF (reference sequence). CDR3: CATSLGTSWGNEQFF. The CDR3, as DNA: TGTGCCACCAGTCTTGGGACTAGCTGGGGCAATGAGCAGTTCTTC.

The rearrangement joins TRBV27 to TRBJ2-1; TRBD1 agrees at 8 bases. The CDR3 runs 15 residues. Germline V gene data show CDR1 as MNHEY and CDR2 as SMNVEV (reference sequence). Trimming removed 4 bases from V and 6 bases from J; junction bases left unmatched: 8. Here the CDR3 reads CASSWNDRGGNEQFF. CDR3 sequence (DNA): TGTGCCAGCAGTTGGAACGACAGGGGTGGCAATGAGCAGTTCTTC.

The chain joins TRBV5-1 to TRBJ1-6, with D possibly being TRBD1 (6 bases). Trimming pared 4 bases from V and 10 bases from J, leaving 15 bases between. Germline V gene lookup returns CDR1 SGHRS and CDR2 YFSETQ. This CDR3 contains 14 residues. For the CDR3, the DNA is TGCGCCAGCAGCATGGGACAAAGCAGATCACCCCTCCACTTT. It encodes CASSMGQSRSPLHF.

This clonotype was seen many times. This sequence joins TRBV7-2 and TRBJ1-4, with TRBD1 matching 9 bases. The CDR3 has 14 residues. V lost 3 bases to trimming and J lost 5 bases; unmatched junction nucleotides: 1. CDR1 is SGHTA, CDR2 FQGNSA, per germline. In DNA form, the CDR3 reads TGTGCCAGCAGCTTTGACAGGGGGAATGAAAAACTGTTTTTT. Amino acid sequence: CASSFDRGNEKLFF.

This clonotype occurred many times. The rearrangement uses TRBV7-2 and TRBJ2-7; D ambiguous. Germline assignment: CDR1 SGHTA and CDR2 FQGNSA. With 0 bases removed from V and 3 bases from J, the gap between germline ends came to 9 bases. The CDR3 totals 14 residues. CDR3 region: CASSLAPANYEQYF. The CDR3 DNA reads TGTGCCAGCAGCTTAGCTCCCGCGAACTACGAGCAGTACTTC.

This clonotype was seen ten or more times. This chain uses TRBV4-3 with TRBJ2-7; TRBD1 aligns across 7 bases. CDR1 is LGHNA, CDR2 YSLEER, per germline. Trimming at V came to 0 bases and at J to 0 bases, leaving 2 bases not matched to a gene. This CDR3 is built from 15 residues. The CDR3 is CASSQDTGASYEQYF. CDR3 nucleotides: TGCGCCAGCAGCCAAGATACAGGGGCCTCCTACGAGCAGTACTTC.

This clonotype was seen at least ten times. The chain combines TRBV20-1 with TRBJ1-2; 9 positions match TRBD1. CDR3 size: 16 residues. The V and J ends lost 0 bases and 3 bases, in that order; junction bases with no gene match: 8. Germline loops: CDR1 DFQATT, CDR2 SNEGSKA (reference sequence). The CDR3 bases are TGCAGTGCTAGAGATTTTCGGGGACAGGGCCACTATGGCTACACCTTC. This sequence encodes CSARDFRGQGHYGYTF.

This clonotype was observed at least ten times. V is TRBV20-1 and J is TRBJ1-5; perhaps TRBD1 as D (5 bases). Looked up from germline, CDR1 is DFQATT and CDR2 is SNEGSKA (reference sequence). The CDR3 contains 13 residues. Trimming pared 5 bases from V and 6 bases from J, leaving 14 bases between. The CDR3 region is CSASQGRRQPQHF. The CDR3 region has the DNA TGCAGTGCTTCCCAGGGTAGGCGTCAGCCCCAGCATTTT.

This clonotype showed up many times. The gene calls are TRBV3-1 and TRBJ2-3; TRBD2 agrees at 8 bases. CDR1 LGHDT and CDR2 YNNKEL come from the germline V gene (reference sequence). Trimming took 2 bases from V and 6 from J; bases not matched to a gene: 7. The CDR3 runs 15 residues. CDR3: CASSQTPGGMDTQYF. For the CDR3, the DNA is TGTGCCAGCAGCCAAACCCCGGGGGGGATGGATACGCAGTATTTT.

The V gene is TRBV30, the J gene TRBJ1-3, with D possibly matching TRBD1 (5 bases). CDR1 is GTSNPN and CDR2 is SVGIG in the germline V gene (reference sequence). The CDR3 consists of 13 residues. The V gene lost 4 bases and the J gene lost 7 bases, with 14 bases spanning the gap. CDR3 nucleotides: TGTGCCTGGATGGACAAGAATTCGAACACCATATATTTT. This sequence encodes CAWMDKNSNTIYF. Supplemented by reference TRBV30 and TRBJ1-3, the full variable domain reads SQTIHQWPATLVQPVGSPLSLECTVEGTSNPNLYWYRQAAGRGLQLLFYSVGIGQISSEVPQNLSASRPQDRQFILSSKKLLLSDSGFYLCAWMDKNSNTIYFGEGSWLTVV.

In this sample, this clonotype turned up many times. The genes are TRBV6-4 and TRBJ2-3; 7 bases are a match to TRBD1. CDR1 and CDR2 (germline): MRHNA, SNTAGT. This CDR3 spans 14 amino acids. V was pared by 2 bases and J by 4 bases, with 3 bases of the junction left unmatched. CDR3 sequence: CASSDEGGADTQYF. The CDR3 DNA reads TGTGCCAGCAGTGACGAAGGGGGCGCAGATACGCAGTATTTT.